A single sample gave rise to the 27 T cell receptor beta chains below, sequenced in a study of cytomegalovirus exposure and HLA in healthy donors. Clones were read by immunoSEQ multiplex PCR, and TCRdb kept only the in-frame ones, dropping some. The sample yields just under 65,000 clones, approximately 95% seen once. The sequenced sample was PBMCs. The receptors here all came from a woman aged 18-35 years in good health and CMV-seropositive.

This chain joins TRBV2 and TRBJ2-1; 7 bases fit TRBD2. With 2 bases clipped from V and 10 bases from J, the junction kept 5 bases outside the gene matches. From germline, CDR1 is SNHLY and CDR2 FYNNEI. The CDR3 runs 13 residues. This CDR3 is CASSEFVSGEQFF. CDR3 nucleotides: TGTGCCAGCAGTGAATTCGTTAGCGGGGAGCAGTTCTTC.

The V gene is TRBV19, the J gene TRBJ2-3, with 9 bases identical to TRBD1. CDR3 length: 14 amino acids. J gave up 5 bases and V 5 bases, and 5 bases lay outside the gene matches. Germline values: CDR1 LNHDA, CDR2 SQIVND (reference sequence). The CDR3 DNA sequence: TGTGCCAGTAGTCGGGACAGGGTGGGAGATACGCAGTATTTT. Translated: CASSRDRVGDTQYF. Full variable domain (outside the CDR3, taken from reference TRBV19 and TRBJ2-3): DGGITQSPKYLFRKEGQNVTLSCEQNLNHDAMYWYRQDPGQGLRLIYYSQIVNDFQKGDIAEGYSVSREKKESFPLTVTSAQKNPTAFYLCASSRDRVGDTQYFGPGTRLTVL.

V gene TRBV6-1 combines with J gene TRBJ2-5, with a weak D call TRBD1 (6 bases). This CDR3 comprises 13 residues. Germline CDR1 and CDR2: MNHNS and SASEGT. V gave up 4 bases and J gave up 2 bases, with 8 bases separating them. The CDR3 here is CASSATGQETQYF. CDR3 DNA sequence: TGTGCCAGCAGTGCTACAGGGCAAGAGACCCAGTACTTC.

This clone was recorded only once. The chain uses TRBV5-4 and TRBJ2-2; D not resolved. V lost 5 bases and J lost 1, with 9 bases in between. The germline V gene encodes CDR1 SGHNT and CDR2 YYREEE (reference sequence). CDR3 size: 14 residues. The CDR3 region has the DNA TGTGCCAGCAGAATGGCCCAGAACACCGGGGAGCTGTTTTTT. Translated, it gives CASRMAQNTGELFF.

V gene TRBV6-1 combines with J gene TRBJ2-7; 9 nucleotides line up with TRBD1. Germline lookup yields CDR1 MNHNS and CDR2 SASEGT. CDR3 size: 15 residues. V trimming: 7 bases; J trimming: 3 bases; junction bases outside the gene matches: 10. CDR3 sequence reads: CASNFRDRAVYEQYF. CDR3 nucleotides: TGTGCCAGCAATTTCCGGGACAGGGCTGTCTACGAGCAGTACTTC.

The CDR3 loop reads CASSTKPGRGETQYF. The CDR3 DNA reads TGCGCCAGCAGCACAAAGCCCGGGAGGGGGGAGACCCAGTACTTC. The chain uses TRBV5-1 and TRBJ2-5, with 8 bases matching TRBD2. The ends lost 4 bases at V and 5 bases at J; junction bases unmatched: 10. The CDR3 consists of 15 residues. Germline V gene sequence: CDR1 SGHRS, CDR2 YFSETQ.

The chain is built from TRBV12-5 and TRBJ2-3, with 8 bases lining up with TRBD2. V was pared by 5 bases and J by 1 base, with 2 bases of the junction left unmatched. This CDR3 region has 14 residues. The germline CDR1 and CDR2 sequences are LGHNT and FRNRAP. The CDR3 sequence: CASGVGGGTDTQYF. The CDR3 DNA reads TGTGCTAGTGGTGTCGGGGGGGGCACAGATACGCAGTATTTT.

This chain connects TRBV9 to TRBJ2-3, with D possibly matching TRBD2 (7 bases). Trimming removed 0 bases at V and 2 bases at J, with 10 bases between. Germline V gene data show CDR1 as SGDLS and CDR2 as YYNGEE. The CDR3 totals 15 residues. The CDR3 is CASSVVAGATDTQYF. CDR3 sequence (DNA): TGTGCCAGCAGCGTAGTTGCGGGGGCCACAGATACGCAGTATTTT.

V usage is TRBV7-2 and J usage is TRBJ2-3, with a possible D match to TRBD1 (6 bases). V lost 5 bases and J lost 1, with 7 bases in between. Germline V gives CDR1 SGHTA, CDR2 FQGNSA. The CDR3 is made up of 13 amino acids. The CDR3 reads CASSGQRTDTQYF. CDR3 nucleotide sequence: TGTGCCAGCAGCGGACAGCGCACAGATACGCAGTATTTT.

The chain recombines TRBV7-7 with TRBJ2-1; D gene uncertain. CDR3 size: 13 residues. V gave up 5 bases and J gave up 7 bases, with 12 bases separating them. Germline V lookup: CDR1 SSHAT, CDR2 FNYEAQ (reference sequence). The CDR3, as DNA: TGTGCCAGCAGCCGAGCCTTCGGGAATGAGCAGTTCTTC. Amino acid sequence: CASSRAFGNEQFF.

This chain joins TRBV7-3 and TRBJ2-5, with TRBD2 matching 9 bases. The germline gives CDR1 SGHTA, CDR2 FQGTGA. V lost 1 base, J lost 5 bases, and 8 bases stayed unmatched. The CDR3 is 16 residues long. The CDR3 here is CASSLSSRGGQETQYF. The CDR3 DNA sequence: TGTGCCAGCAGCTTAAGTTCGCGGGGGGGCCAGGAGACCCAGTACTTC.

This chain uses TRBV11-2 with TRBJ2-2, with 7 bases aligning to TRBD1. The CDR3 consists of 15 residues. Germline V CDR1 and CDR2: SGHAT, FQNNGV. With 5 bases clipped from V and 0 bases from J, the junction kept 3 bases outside the gene matches. CDR3 in DNA: TGTGCCAGCAGCACCGGGACAGCGAACACCGGGGAGCTGTTTTTT. Its translation: CASSTGTANTGELFF. Drawing the rest from reference TRBV11-2 and TRBJ2-2, the complete variable domain is EAGVAQSPRYKIIEKRQSVAFWCNPISGHATLYWYQQILGQGPKLLIQFQNNGVVDDSQLPKDRFSAERLKGVDSTLKIQPAKLEDSAVYLCASSTGTANTGELFFGEGSRLTVL.

The rearrangement uses TRBV6-1 and TRBJ2-3; D perhaps matches TRBD1 (5 bases). V gave up 2 bases and J gave up 0 bases, with 15 bases separating them. There are 17 residues in the CDR3. In germline, CDR1 is MNHNS, CDR2 SASEGT. Here the CDR3 reads CASSERGVRVSTDTQYF. The CDR3 nucleotides read TGTGCCAGCAGTGAAAGGGGTGTCAGAGTTAGCACAGATACGCAGTATTTT.

This clone was counted a single time. The rearrangement uses TRBV7-6 and TRBJ1-3; TRBD1 aligns across 8 bases. The germline V gene encodes CDR1 SGHVS and CDR2 FNYEAQ. This CDR3 spans 16 amino acids. With 5 bases clipped from V and 2 bases from J, the junction kept 8 bases outside the gene matches. CDR3 sequence: CASSQGTGNTGNTIYF. The CDR3 nucleotides are TGTGCCAGCAGCCAAGGGACAGGAAACACTGGAAACACCATATATTTT. Based on the CDR3 plus reference TRBV7-6 and TRBJ1-3, the full variable domain is GAGVSQSPRYKVTKRGQDVALRCDPISGHVSLYWYRQALGQGPEFLTYFNYEAQQDKSGLPNDRFSAERPEGSISTLTIQRTEQRDSAMYRCASSQGTGNTGNTIYFGEGSWLTVV.

The J gene is TRBJ2-5, the V gene TRBV2; D is uncertain. The germline CDR1 and CDR2 sequences are SNHLY and FYNNEI. The CDR3 length is 11 residues. The germline V and J ends were trimmed by 7 bases and 5 bases, with 8 bases remaining between them. The CDR3, as DNA: TGTGCCAGCACCGTTGTGGAGACCCAGTACTTC. Amino acid sequence: CASTVVETQYF.

The chain has TRBV7-9 and TRBJ1-4, with D perhaps TRBD1 (6 bases). CDR1 is SEHNR and CDR2 is FQNEAQ in the germline V gene (reference sequence). This CDR3 is 16 amino acids long. V was clipped by 5 bases and J by 0 bases, with 13 bases between them. The CDR3 DNA reads as TGTGCCAGCAGCCGTGGGGACACTTCAACTAATGAAAAACTGTTTTTT. Amino acid sequence: CASSRGDTSTNEKLFF.

This chain joins TRBV28 and TRBJ2-4; 7 bases align to TRBD1. In germline, CDR1 is MDHEN, CDR2 SYDVKM. The CDR3 sequence is 14 residues long. V dropped 5 bases and J dropped 7; count of bases not matched to a gene: 8. CDR3 protein: CASSPDRARNIQYF. The CDR3 nucleotides read TGTGCCAGCAGTCCAGACAGGGCTCGGAACATTCAGTACTTC.

CDR3 coding DNA: TGCGCCAGCAGCTTGAGTCTAGCGGGAAACACCGGGGAGCTGTTTTTT. Translating it yields CASSLSLAGNTGELFF. The V gene is TRBV5-1, the J gene TRBJ2-2; 9 nucleotides agree with TRBD2. The CDR3 extends over 16 amino acids. J lost 2 bases, V lost 1 base, and 3 bases had no gene match. Germline V gene lookup returns CDR1 SGHRS and CDR2 YFSETQ.

This clone occurred once. The chain has TRBV7-2 and TRBJ2-5; D is unclear. The germline CDR1 and CDR2 sequences are SGHTA and FQGNSA. CDR3 length: 15 amino acids. V was shortened by 1 base and J by 5 bases, with 14 bases between the two germline ends. As DNA, the CDR3 is TGTGCCAGCAGCTTAGGTCAGAGCGTCGGTGAGACCCAGTACTTC. Its protein is CASSLGQSVGETQYF.

The CDR3 loop reads CASSRSGGSEETQYF. As DNA, the CDR3 is TGTGCCAGCAGCCGTAGCGGGGGGTCCGAAGAGACCCAGTACTTC. The J gene is TRBJ2-5, the V gene TRBV6-5; 10 nucleotides agree with TRBD2. This CDR3 has 15 amino acids. Germline V gives CDR1 MNHEY, CDR2 SVGAGI. After removal of 6 bases from V and 3 bases from J, the junction contained 7 bases not matched to a gene.

This clone was detected once. The same CDR3 also results from other DNA sequences found in this sample. The genes are TRBV7-9 and TRBJ2-7; D ambiguous. V lost 1 base, J lost 5 bases, and 9 bases lay in between. This CDR3 has 13 residues. CDR1 SEHNR and CDR2 FQNEAQ come from the germline V gene (reference sequence). As DNA, the CDR3 is TGTGCCAGCAGCTTAGACCGAGGAGACGAGCAGTACTTC. This translates into CASSLDRGDEQYF.

This clone occurred once. V usage is TRBV11-2 and J usage is TRBJ2-1; D may be TRBD2 (5 bases). Germline CDR1 SGHAT, CDR2 FQNNGV. CDR3 size: 14 residues. V was clipped by 5 bases and J by 3 bases, with 11 bases between them. This chain's CDR3 is CASSPRGRYNEQFF. CDR3 in DNA: TGTGCCAGCAGCCCCCGCGGGCGCTACAATGAGCAGTTCTTC.

V gene TRBV7-3 combines with J gene TRBJ2-2; D is possibly TRBD2 (6 bases). Germline loops: CDR1 SGHTA, CDR2 FQGTGA. There are 16 residues in the CDR3. Deletions cut 1 base from V and 0 bases from J, with 9 bases between. The chain's CDR3 is CASSLRAGANTGELFF. The CDR3 region has the DNA TGTGCCAGCAGCTTAAGAGCGGGCGCGAACACCGGGGAGCTGTTTTTT.

The chain links TRBV2 to TRBJ1-5, with D maybe TRBD1 (5 bases). V was pared by 6 bases and J by 6 bases, with 9 bases between. CDR3 length: 12 amino acids. The germline V gene has CDR1 SNHLY and CDR2 FYNNEI. CDR3 sequence (DNA): TGTGCCAGCAGCACAGGTTTTCAGCCCCAGCATTTT. Protein: CASSTGFQPQHF.

V and J are TRBV9 and TRBJ1-1; no clear D gene. CDR1 is SGDLS, CDR2 YYNGEE, per germline. Trimming took off 10 bases at V and 1 base at J, with 14 bases between the two ends. The CDR3 consists of 13 residues. The CDR3 DNA reads TGTGCCTCCACCTCGGGTCCGAACACTGAAGCTTTCTTT. Translation gives CASTSGPNTEAFF.

The chain recombines TRBV6-5 with TRBJ1-6; 8 bases align to TRBD1. CDR1 is MNHEY, CDR2 SVGAGI, per germline. This CDR3 spans 15 amino acids. Germline trimming cut 6 bases from V and 8 bases from J; bases unmatched to any gene: 9. As DNA, the CDR3 is TGTGCCAGCAGGCGACAGGGGAGTGTGGATTCACCCCTCCACTTT. It yields the protein CASRRQGSVDSPLHF.

This chain joins TRBV19 and TRBJ1-3; TRBD1 might be the D (5 bases). The CDR3 is 16 amino acids. Trimming removed 6 bases at V and 6 bases at J, with 21 bases between. Looked up from germline, CDR1 is LNHDA and CDR2 is SQIVND (reference sequence). CDR3 bases: TGTGCCAGTAGCCGACAGCAGCTCGGACACCCAAACACCATATATTTT. It is translated as CASSRQQLGHPNTIYF.